This passage covers 18 T cell receptor beta chains from one sample sequenced in a study of beta chain features in type 1 diabetes. The study reverse transcribed the entire isolated RNA, so it sequenced expressed TCRB transcripts. Profiled with immunoSEQ multiplex PCR; TCRdb holds only in-frame clones, not every one. The sample lists fewer than 250,000 clones; 68% were seen once. Sequencing was done on a sample of naive CD4+ T cells from blood. These TCRs come from a man younger than 40 in good health.

This clone was detected a few times. The J gene is TRBJ2-7, the V gene TRBV29-1, with 13 bases that match TRBD2. The germline V gene encodes CDR1 SQVTM and CDR2 ANQGSEA. The CDR3 extends over 17 amino acids. J gave up 1 base and V 0 bases, and 6 bases lay outside the gene matches. The CDR3 DNA sequence: TGCAGCGTTGAAGATCCAGAGACTAGCGGGAGGTCCTACGAGCAGTACTTC. Translated: CSVEDPETSGRSYEQYF.

The chain links TRBV5-1 to TRBJ1-1; D uncertain. The CDR3 runs 14 residues. V shed 3 bases and J shed 1 base, with 10 bases lying between them. CDR1 SGHRS and CDR2 YFSETQ come from the germline V gene. The CDR3 loop is CASSSTGGNTEAFF. The DNA of the CDR3 is TGCGCCAGCAGCTCGACCGGAGGGAACACTGAAGCTTTCTTT.

This clone was seen more than once but under ten times. Within the sample, other DNA sequences also encode this same CDR3. The V and J genes are TRBV7-2 and TRBJ2-7; TRBD1 might be the D (6 bases). With 3 bases removed from V and 0 bases from J, the gap between germline ends came to 6 bases. The CDR3 is 13 amino acids. Germline V gene data show CDR1 as SGHTA and CDR2 as FQGNSA. Here the CDR3 DNA reads TGTGCCAGCAGCTTGGACAGCTCCTACGAGCAGTACTTC. This codes for CASSLDSSYEQYF.

Of note for this clone: The junction and the germline gene differ at one end; a read error may be behind it. The gene calls are TRBV29-1 and TRBJ1-1; D call uncertain. The CDR3 spans 12 residues. Germline V gives CDR1 SQVTM, CDR2 ANQGSEA. For the CDR3, the DNA is TGTACCGCGGTGGGTATGAACACTGAAGCTTTCTTT. This codes for CTAVGMNTEAFF. Drawing the rest from reference TRBV29-1 and TRBJ1-1, the complete variable domain is SAVISQKPSRDICQRGTSLTIQCQVDSQVTMMFWYRQQPGQSLTLIATANQGSEATYESGFVIDKFPISRPNLTFSTLTVSNMSPEDSSIYLCTAVGMNTEAFFGQGTRLTVV.

Here the CDR3 reads CASSLYNSPLHF. Written as DNA, the CDR3 is TGTGCCAGCAGTCTCTATAATTCACCCCTCCACTTT. The rearrangement links TRBV27 to TRBJ1-6; D gene ambiguous. This CDR3 has 12 amino acids. V was shortened by 5 bases and J by 3 bases, with 2 bases between the two germline ends. Germline assignment: CDR1 MNHEY and CDR2 SMNVEV (reference sequence).

This sequence joins TRBV25-1 and TRBJ2-5; D is uncertain. V lost 2 bases, J lost 10 bases, and 5 bases lay in between. In germline, CDR1 is MGHDK, CDR2 SYGVNS. This CDR3 has 10 residues. Here the CDR3 DNA reads TGTGCCAGCAGTGAAGTGGGCCAGTACTTC. Its translation is CASSEVGQYF.

This clone was seen once. J is TRBJ1-2 and V is TRBV23-1; TRBD1 agrees at 8 bases. TRBV23-1 is recorded as an ORF, its role being uncertain. J lost 2 bases, V lost 2 bases, and 7 bases had no gene match. This CDR3 region has 16 residues. The CDR3 bases are TGCGCCAGCAGTCAACCGACAGGGGTCACCAACTATGGCTACACCTTC. The encoded protein is CASSQPTGVTNYGYTF.

The CDR3 DNA sequence: TGTGCCAGCAGCGTAGTGGGGGCAGCCTCTGGGGCCAACGTCCTGACTTTC. Translated, it gives CASSVVGAASGANVLTF. The chain recombines TRBV9 with TRBJ2-6; possibly TRBD1 for D (6 bases). Germline V gives CDR1 SGDLS, CDR2 YYNGEE. The CDR3 is made up of 17 amino acids. Trimming cost V 0 bases and J 0 bases, with 10 bases left between them.

In this sample, this clone turned up a few times. The sample holds other DNA sequences that translate to the same CDR3. The chain links TRBV29-1 to TRBJ2-2; no clear D. CDR1 is SQVTM, CDR2 ANQGSEA, per germline. This CDR3 has 12 amino acids. Trimming removed 1 base at V and 2 bases at J, with 2 bases between. The CDR3 DNA is TGCAGCGTTGAAGGTAACACCGGGGAGCTGTTTTTT. Amino acids: CSVEGNTGELFF.

The genes are TRBV29-1 and TRBJ2-7, with D uncertain. V was clipped by 6 bases and J by 0 bases, with 12 bases between them. The CDR3 length is 13 residues. The germline V gene has CDR1 SQVTM and CDR2 ANQGSEA. The CDR3 sequence: CSVLRLPSYEQYF. The CDR3 DNA sequence: TGCAGCGTCCTGCGACTTCCCTCCTACGAGCAGTACTTC.

V is TRBV5-1 and J is TRBJ2-1; no reliable D call. V lost 0 bases to trimming and J lost 3 bases, with 10 bases between them. CDR1 SGHRS and CDR2 YFSETQ come from the germline V gene. The CDR3 has 15 amino acids. The chain's CDR3 is CASSLAGQNYNEQFF. The CDR3 nucleotides are TGCGCCAGCAGCTTGGCCGGTCAGAACTACAATGAGCAGTTCTTC.

V gene TRBV5-1 combines with J gene TRBJ2-3; no firm D call. This CDR3 contains 14 residues. V dropped 4 bases and J dropped 2 bases, with 11 bases sitting between them. Germline CDR1 and CDR2: SGHRS and YFSETQ. The CDR3 region is CASSPDGYTDTQYF. The DNA of the CDR3 is TGCGCCAGCAGCCCGGACGGATACACAGATACGCAGTATTTT.

This clone has more than one count but fewer than ten. The chain combines TRBV7-8 with TRBJ2-7; TRBD2 aligns across 7 bases. The trim removed 5 bases at V and 3 bases at J, leaving 7 bases unmatched. The CDR3 consists of 14 residues. The germline CDR1 and CDR2 sequences are SGHVS and FQNEAQ. CDR3 in amino acids: CASSGAGLYYEQYF. CDR3 nucleotides: TGTGCCAGCAGCGGAGCGGGACTCTACTACGAGCAGTACTTC.

This clone appeared a few times. V and J are TRBV7-9 and TRBJ2-3; a weak D match, TRBD2 (6 bases). The V end was cut by 5 bases, the J end by 0 bases, with 9 bases between. The CDR3 has 14 residues. Germline-derived CDR1 and CDR2 are SEHNR and FQNEAQ (reference sequence). CDR3 sequence: CASSLGTSTDTQYF. The DNA of the CDR3 is TGTGCCAGCAGCCTCGGGACTAGCACAGATACGCAGTATTTT.

This chain links TRBV25-1 with TRBJ1-1; 7 bases line up with TRBD1. The germline V gene has CDR1 MGHDK and CDR2 SYGVNS. The CDR3 length is 14 residues. Trimming at V came to 6 bases and at J to 7 bases, leaving 11 bases not matched to a gene. Here the CDR3 DNA reads TGTGCCAGCAGCCGGGCCGGGACAGACCTTGAAGCTTTCTTT. It yields the protein CASSRAGTDLEAFF.

The rearrangement joins TRBV10-3 to TRBJ2-3; TRBD2 agrees at 7 bases. The CDR3 length is 16 residues. With V trimmed by 10 bases and J by 1 base, 14 bases remained unmatched. CDR1 ENHRY and CDR2 SYGVKD come from the germline V gene. The CDR3 region has the DNA TGTGCCACCTTCACCGGGACTACGACCGGCACAGATACGCAGTATTTT. This translates into CATFTGTTTGTDTQYF.

Only a few counts were recorded for this clone. V is TRBV29-1 and J is TRBJ2-1; the D is unclear. The CDR3 consists of 13 residues. The V end lost 4 bases, the J end lost 6 bases, and 13 bases lay between the germline ends. Germline V gene lookup returns CDR1 SQVTM and CDR2 ANQGSEA. CDR3: CSVVRSSGNEQFF. CDR3 in DNA: TGCAGCGTTGTTCGATCGTCCGGCAATGAGCAGTTCTTC.

The chain employs TRBV10-3 and TRBJ2-1; 9 bases match TRBD1. V lost 4 bases and J lost 9; bases outside the gene matches: 7. The CDR3 is 14 residues long. Germline CDR1 ENHRY, CDR2 SYGVKD. Here the CDR3 reads CAISGTGGQSEQFF. The CDR3 DNA is TGTGCCATCAGTGGAACAGGGGGCCAGAGTGAGCAGTTCTTC.